These 10 T cell receptor beta chains originate from one sample sequenced in a study of beta chain features in type 1 diabetes. The sequenced template was cDNA made from the entire isolated RNA. Sequencing used immunoSEQ multiplex PCR; TCRdb keeps in-frame clones, though not all of them. The data contain some 150,000 clones, roughly 9.3% of them singletons. Sequences were obtained from central memory CD4+ T cells from blood. The receptors were sampled from a woman aged 40 to 49 in good health.

The chain employs TRBV10-1 and TRBJ2-3; 7 nucleotides agree with TRBD2. Germline V gene data show CDR1 as WNHNN and CDR2 as SYGVQD (reference sequence). The length of the CDR3 is 12 residues. V lost 8 bases, J lost 8 bases, and 7 bases stayed unmatched. CDR3 region: CASAGTTSTQYF. In DNA, the CDR3 is TGCGCCAGCGCTGGGACTACAAGTACGCAGTATTTT.

This clone showed up just a few times. The chain recombines TRBV9 with TRBJ1-5; 8 bases fit TRBD1. In germline, CDR1 is SGDLS, CDR2 YYNGEE. This CDR3 comprises 15 residues. Trimming took 6 bases from V and 6 from J; bases not matched to a gene: 11. The CDR3: CASTRNDRGGQPQHF. The CDR3 DNA sequence: TGTGCCAGCACCCGCAATGACAGGGGAGGTCAGCCCCAGCATTTT.

This clone showed up many times. The chain couples TRBV28 to TRBJ1-6; D call uncertain. The CDR3 contains 13 residues. In germline, CDR1 is MDHEN, CDR2 SYDVKM. Trimming took 8 bases from V and 7 from J, leaving 12 bases between them. The DNA for the CDR3 is TGTGCCAGCTGGGCTGGGCCCAATTCACCCCTCCACTTT. Protein: CASWAGPNSPLHF. The full variable domain, in which reference TRBV28 and TRBJ1-6 provide the parts outside the CDR3, is DVKVTQSSRYLVKRTGEKVFLECVQDMDHENMFWYRQDPGLGLRLIYFSYDVKMKEKGDIPEGYSVSREKKERFSLILESASTNQTSMYLCASWAGPNSPLHFGNGTRLTVT.

This clone showed up just a few times. The V call is TRBV6-6, the J call TRBJ2-3; 8 nucleotides align to TRBD2. Germline V gene sequence: CDR1 MNHNY, CDR2 SVGAGI (reference sequence). Trimming took 5 bases from V and 2 from J; bases not matched to a gene: 9. The CDR3 length is 16 residues. The CDR3 region is CASSRNSGVITDTQYF. The CDR3 coding sequence is TGTGCCAGCAGTAGAAATAGCGGGGTTATCACAGATACGCAGTATTTT.

This clone was counted only a few times. V and J are TRBV7-2 and TRBJ2-5; D perhaps matches TRBD2 (5 bases). There are 15 residues in the CDR3. Trimming stripped 1 base from V and 1 base from J, with 10 bases between. Germline CDR1 SGHTA, CDR2 FQGNSA. In DNA, the CDR3 is TGTGCCAGCAGCTTAGTCAGGAGGATCCAAGAGACCCAGTACTTC. Protein product: CASSLVRRIQETQYF.

This clone was counted once. The chain uses TRBV6-5 and TRBJ1-1; maybe TRBD1 (5 bases). Germline loops: CDR1 MNHEY, CDR2 SVGAGI. The CDR3 totals 14 residues. V lost 6 bases to trimming and J lost 0 bases, with 11 bases between them. CDR3 protein: CASRSGNLNTEAFF. The CDR3 region has the DNA TGTGCCAGCAGGTCAGGGAATCTGAACACTGAAGCTTTCTTT.

This clone was counted many times. The V call is TRBV27, the J call TRBJ1-2; the match to TRBD1 covers 9 bases. The CDR3 has 13 amino acids. The V gene end was trimmed by 7 bases and the J gene end by 8 bases; junction bases not matched to a gene: 8. Germline V CDR1 and CDR2: MNHEY, SMNVEV (reference sequence). CDR3 bases: TGTGCCAGCACCGAGGGACAGGGAAGGGGCTACACCTTC. Its translation: CASTEGQGRGYTF.

At least ten counts were recorded for this clone. This rearrangement joins TRBV6-4 to TRBJ1-5; D not resolved. The CDR3 extends over 15 amino acids. The V gene lost 6 bases and the J gene lost 0 bases, with 12 bases spanning the gap. Germline V gene data show CDR1 as MRHNA and CDR2 as SNTAGT. CDR3 sequence: CASRELCNSNQPQHF. The CDR3 bases are TGTGCCAGCAGGGAGCTGTGTAATAGCAATCAGCCCCAGCATTTT.

The sample holds a few counts of this clone. The chain joins TRBV27 to TRBJ2-5; D unclear. V was cut by 5 bases and J by 4 bases, with 11 bases left in between. The V gene's germline CDR1 is MNHEY and CDR2 SMNVEV (reference sequence). This CDR3 comprises 13 residues. This chain's CDR3 is CASSLIRGETQYF. The CDR3 nucleotides are TGTGCCAGCAGTCTAATCCGTGGAGAGACCCAGTACTTC.

The table lists this clone with a count of one. This rearrangement joins TRBV5-1 to TRBJ1-2; TRBD1 agrees at 7 bases. With 0 bases clipped from V and 5 bases from J, the junction kept 10 bases outside the gene matches. This CDR3 spans 16 amino acids. Germline CDR1 reads SGHRS; CDR2 reads YFSETQ. CDR3 nucleotides: TGCGCCAGCAGCTTGGGGACGCAGGGGGATCCTTATGGCTACACCTTC. Translating gives CASSLGTQGDPYGYTF.